What follows is one T cell receptor beta chain and its context. Its antigen is not identified. This record comes from a study of T cells in localized non-small cell lung cancer. Study observations and caveats: Median about 58 top-100 tumor clones were shared with paired adjacent lung. Measurement of T cell clonality placed uninvolved adjacent lung highest, above the level in tumor.

Repertoires were generated with immunoSEQ multiplex PCR, while TCRdb's copy carries only in-frame clones and drops some. The sample yields about 39,000 clones, 79% seen once. This material consisted of PBMCs, taken before any cancer treatment. The TCR was taken from a woman aged 35 to 69 with stage II squamous cell lung carcinoma.

CDR3 nucleotides: TGTGCCAGCAGTCGTCTCCCGGACACTGAAGCTTTCTTT. Translated: CASSRLPDTEAFF. The chain joins TRBV6-4 to TRBJ1-1; D gene uncertain. Germline V gene data show CDR1 as MRHNA and CDR2 as SNTAGT. Trimming stripped 5 bases from V and 3 bases from J, with 10 bases between. The CDR3 covers 13 residues.